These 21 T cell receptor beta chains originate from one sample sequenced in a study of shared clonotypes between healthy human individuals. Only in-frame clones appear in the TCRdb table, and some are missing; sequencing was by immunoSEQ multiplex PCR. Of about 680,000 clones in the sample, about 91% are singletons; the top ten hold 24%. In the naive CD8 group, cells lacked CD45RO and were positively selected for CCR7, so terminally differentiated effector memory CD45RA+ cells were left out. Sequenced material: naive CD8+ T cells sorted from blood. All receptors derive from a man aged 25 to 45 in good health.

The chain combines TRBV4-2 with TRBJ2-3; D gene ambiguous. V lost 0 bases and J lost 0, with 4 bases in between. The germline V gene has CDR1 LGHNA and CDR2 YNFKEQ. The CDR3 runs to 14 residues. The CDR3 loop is CASSQEASTDTQYF. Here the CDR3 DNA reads TGTGCCAGCAGCCAAGAGGCCAGCACAGATACGCAGTATTTT.

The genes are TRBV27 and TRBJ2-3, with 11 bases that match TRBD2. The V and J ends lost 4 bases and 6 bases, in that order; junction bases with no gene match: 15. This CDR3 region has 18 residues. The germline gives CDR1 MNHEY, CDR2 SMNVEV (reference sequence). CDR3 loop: CASSSLWTSGPGGDTQYF. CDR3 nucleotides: TGTGCCAGCAGTTCTCTTTGGACTAGCGGGCCTGGGGGGGATACGCAGTATTTT.

The CDR3 protein is CASSVLSAPGTEAFF. CDR3 nucleotides: TGTGCCAGCAGCGTCCTCTCGGCCCCGGGGACTGAAGCTTTCTTT. The chain couples TRBV9 to TRBJ1-1; D not certain. V shed 2 bases and J shed 5 bases, with 16 bases lying between them. The CDR3 is 15 residues long. Germline-derived CDR1 and CDR2 are SGDLS and YYNGEE.

The CDR3 DNA reads as TGTGCCAGCAGTTTAGCGATGGACTACGAGCAGTACTTC. This translates into CASSLAMDYEQYF. The V and J genes are TRBV27 and TRBJ2-7; no clear D. Trimming removed 2 bases from V and 3 bases from J, with 8 bases in between. Germline-derived CDR1 and CDR2 are MNHEY and SMNVEV (reference sequence). This CDR3 region has 13 residues.

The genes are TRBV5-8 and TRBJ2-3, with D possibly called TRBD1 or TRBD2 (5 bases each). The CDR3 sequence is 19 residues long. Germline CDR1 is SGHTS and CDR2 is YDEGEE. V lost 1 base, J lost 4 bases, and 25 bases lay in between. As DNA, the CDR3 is TGTGCCAGCAGCTTGATGGCAGGGTTAGTCGGGGACCGAGCAGATACGCAGTATTTT. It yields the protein CASSLMAGLVGDRADTQYF.

The CDR3 sequence is CASLTGSGELFF. DNA of the CDR3: TGTGCCAGTTTAACAGGGTCCGGGGAGCTGTTTTTT. The chain employs TRBV2 and TRBJ2-2, with D perhaps TRBD1 (6 bases). The germline CDR1 and CDR2 sequences are SNHLY and FYNNEI. This CDR3 comprises 12 residues. V was cut by 9 bases and J by 6 bases, with 11 bases left in between. Together with reference TRBV2 and TRBJ2-2, the CDR3 gives the full variable domain: EPEVTQTPSHQVTQMGQEVILRCVPISNHLYFYWYRQILGQKVEFLVSFYNNEISEKSEIFDDQFSVERPDGSNFTLKIRSTKLEDSAMYFCASLTGSGELFFGEGSRLTVL.

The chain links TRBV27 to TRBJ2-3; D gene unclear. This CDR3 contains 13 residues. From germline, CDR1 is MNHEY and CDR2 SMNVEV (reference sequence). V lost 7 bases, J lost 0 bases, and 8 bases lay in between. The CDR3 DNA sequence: TGTGCCAGCATCCCCCCAAGCACAGATACGCAGTATTTT. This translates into CASIPPSTDTQYF.

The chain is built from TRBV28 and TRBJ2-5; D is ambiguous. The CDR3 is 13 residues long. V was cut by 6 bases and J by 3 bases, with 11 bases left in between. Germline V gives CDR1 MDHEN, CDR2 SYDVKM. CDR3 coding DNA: TGTGCCAGCAGCCAAGTTGGGGAAGAGACCCAGTACTTC. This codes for CASSQVGEETQYF.

The CDR3 nucleotides read TGCGCCAGCCCTACTAGCGGGAGGATTTACGAGCAGTACTTC. It is translated as CASPTSGRIYEQYF. The rearrangement joins TRBV5-1 to TRBJ2-7; TRBD2 agrees at 12 bases. From germline, CDR1 is SGHRS and CDR2 YFSETQ. Losses at the gene ends were 7 bases for V and 4 bases for J; bases not matched to a gene: 6. The CDR3 is made up of 14 amino acids. The variable domain in full, with the rest retrieved from reference TRBV5-1 and TRBJ2-7, is KAGVTQTPRYLIKTRGQQVTLSCSPISGHRSVSWYQQTPGQGLQFLFEYFSETQRNKGNFPGRFSGRQFSNSRSEMNVSTLELGDSALYLCASPTSGRIYEQYFGPGTRLTVT.

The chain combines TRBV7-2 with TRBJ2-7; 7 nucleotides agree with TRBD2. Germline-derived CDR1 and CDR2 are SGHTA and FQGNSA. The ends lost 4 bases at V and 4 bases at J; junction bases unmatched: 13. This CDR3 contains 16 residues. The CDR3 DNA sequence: TGTGCCAGCAGCTCGACTTACGGCGGGAGCGCATACGAGCAGTACTTC. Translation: CASSSTYGGSAYEQYF.

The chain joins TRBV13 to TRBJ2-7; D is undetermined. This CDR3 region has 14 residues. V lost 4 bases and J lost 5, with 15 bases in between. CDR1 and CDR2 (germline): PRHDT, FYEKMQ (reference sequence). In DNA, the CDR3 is TGTGCCAGCAGCTCCCTGACGGCAGGCGACGAGCAGTACTTC. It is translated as CASSSLTAGDEQYF.

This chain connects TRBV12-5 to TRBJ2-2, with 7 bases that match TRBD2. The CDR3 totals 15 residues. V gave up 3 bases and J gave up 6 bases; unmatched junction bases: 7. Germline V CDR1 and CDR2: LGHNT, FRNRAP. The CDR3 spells CASGFTAGTPGELFF. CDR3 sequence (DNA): TGTGCTAGTGGTTTTACAGCGGGAACACCCGGGGAGCTGTTTTTT.

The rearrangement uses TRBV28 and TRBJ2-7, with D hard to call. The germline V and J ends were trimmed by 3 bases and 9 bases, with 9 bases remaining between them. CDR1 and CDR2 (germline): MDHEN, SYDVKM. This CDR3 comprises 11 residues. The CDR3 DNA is TGTGCCAGCAGTTTCTGGTCCGGGCAGTACTTC. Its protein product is CASSFWSGQYF.

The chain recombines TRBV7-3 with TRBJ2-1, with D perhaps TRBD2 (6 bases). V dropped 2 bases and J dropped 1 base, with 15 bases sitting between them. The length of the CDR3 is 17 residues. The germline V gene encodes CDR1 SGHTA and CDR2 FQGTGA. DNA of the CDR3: TGTGCCAGCAGCTTAGATGGTGGGAGCGGGTCCTACAATGAGCAGTTCTTC. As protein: CASSLDGGSGSYNEQFF.

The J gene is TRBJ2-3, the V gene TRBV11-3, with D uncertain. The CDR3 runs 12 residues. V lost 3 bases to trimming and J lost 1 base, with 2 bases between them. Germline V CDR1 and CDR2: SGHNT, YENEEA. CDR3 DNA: TGTGCCAGCAGCTTCGGCACAGATACGCAGTATTTT. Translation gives CASSFGTDTQYF.

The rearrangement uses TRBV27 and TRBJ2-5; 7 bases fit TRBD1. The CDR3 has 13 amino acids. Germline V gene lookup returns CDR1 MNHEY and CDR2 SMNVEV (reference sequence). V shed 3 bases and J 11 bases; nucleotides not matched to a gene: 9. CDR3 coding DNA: TGTGCCAGCAGTTTCACCCCTACGGACAGGCAGTACTTC. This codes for CASSFTPTDRQYF.

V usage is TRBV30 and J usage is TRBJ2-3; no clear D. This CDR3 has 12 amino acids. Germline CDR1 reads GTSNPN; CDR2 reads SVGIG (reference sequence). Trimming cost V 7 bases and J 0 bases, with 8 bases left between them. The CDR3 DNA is TGTGCCTTTGACTGGAGCACAGATACGCAGTATTTT. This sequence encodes CAFDWSTDTQYF.

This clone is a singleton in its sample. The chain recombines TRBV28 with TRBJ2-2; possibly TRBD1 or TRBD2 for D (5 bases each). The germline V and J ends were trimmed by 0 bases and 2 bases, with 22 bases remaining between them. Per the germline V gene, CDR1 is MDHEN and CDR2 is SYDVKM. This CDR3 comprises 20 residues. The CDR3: CASSLCNCLTGTNNTGELFF. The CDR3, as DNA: TGTGCCAGCAGTTTATGCAACTGCCTGACGGGGACCAATAACACCGGGGAGCTGTTTTTT. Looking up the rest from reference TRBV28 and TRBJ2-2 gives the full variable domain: DVKVTQSSRYLVKRTGEKVFLECVQDMDHENMFWYRQDPGLGLRLIYFSYDVKMKEKGDIPEGYSVSREKKERFSLILESASTNQTSMYLCASSLCNCLTGTNNTGELFFGEGSRLTVL.

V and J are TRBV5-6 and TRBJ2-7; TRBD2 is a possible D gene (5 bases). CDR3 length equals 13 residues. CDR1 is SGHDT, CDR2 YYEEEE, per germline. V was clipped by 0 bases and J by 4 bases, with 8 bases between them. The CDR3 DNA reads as TGTGCCAGCAGCTTGGCAAGCGGTTACGAGCAGTACTTC. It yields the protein CASSLASGYEQYF. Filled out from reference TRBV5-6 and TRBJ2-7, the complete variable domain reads DAGVTQSPTHLIKTRGQQVTLRCSPKSGHDTVSWYQQALGQGPQFIFQYYEEEERQRGNFPDRFSGHQFPNYSSELNVNALLLGDSALYLCASSLASGYEQYFGPGTRLTVT.

CDR3 amino acids: CASSFDRAQGTDTQYF. In DNA form, the CDR3 reads TGTGCCAGCAGCTTCGACAGGGCACAGGGCACAGATACGCAGTATTTT. This chain joins TRBV7-9 and TRBJ2-3, with 7 bases fitting TRBD1. The CDR3 is 16 amino acids. Germline V lookup: CDR1 SEHNR, CDR2 FQNEAQ (reference sequence). J lost 1 base, V lost 3 bases, and 7 bases had no gene match.

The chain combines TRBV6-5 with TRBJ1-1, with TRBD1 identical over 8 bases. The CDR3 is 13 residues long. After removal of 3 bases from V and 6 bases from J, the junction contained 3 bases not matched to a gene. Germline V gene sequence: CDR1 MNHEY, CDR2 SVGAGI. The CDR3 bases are TGTGCCAGCAGTTATCAGGGGGCCGCTGAAGCTTTCTTT. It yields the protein CASSYQGAAEAFF.